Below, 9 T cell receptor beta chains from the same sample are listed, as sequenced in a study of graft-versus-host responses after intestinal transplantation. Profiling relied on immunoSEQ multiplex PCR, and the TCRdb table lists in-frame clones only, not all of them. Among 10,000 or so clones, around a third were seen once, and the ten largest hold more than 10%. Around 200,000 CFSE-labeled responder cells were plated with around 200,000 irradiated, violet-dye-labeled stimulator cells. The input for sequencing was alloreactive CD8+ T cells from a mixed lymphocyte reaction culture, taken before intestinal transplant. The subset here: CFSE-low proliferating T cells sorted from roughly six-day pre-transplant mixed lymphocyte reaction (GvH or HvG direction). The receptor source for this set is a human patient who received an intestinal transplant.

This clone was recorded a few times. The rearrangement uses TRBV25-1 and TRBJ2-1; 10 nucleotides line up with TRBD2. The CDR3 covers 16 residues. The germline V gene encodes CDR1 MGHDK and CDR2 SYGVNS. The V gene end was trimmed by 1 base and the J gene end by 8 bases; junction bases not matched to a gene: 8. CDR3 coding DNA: TGTGCCAGCAGTGAATTAGTAGCGGGAGGTTTGGATGAGCAGTTCTTC. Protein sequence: CASSELVAGGLDEQFF.

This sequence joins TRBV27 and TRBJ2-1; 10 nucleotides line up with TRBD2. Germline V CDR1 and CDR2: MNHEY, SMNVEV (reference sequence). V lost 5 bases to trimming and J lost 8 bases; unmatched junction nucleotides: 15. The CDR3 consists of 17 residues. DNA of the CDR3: TGTGCCAGCAGTGTTACTAGCGGGAATCGGGCTATCTATGAGCAGTTCTTC. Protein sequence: CASSVTSGNRAIYEQFF.

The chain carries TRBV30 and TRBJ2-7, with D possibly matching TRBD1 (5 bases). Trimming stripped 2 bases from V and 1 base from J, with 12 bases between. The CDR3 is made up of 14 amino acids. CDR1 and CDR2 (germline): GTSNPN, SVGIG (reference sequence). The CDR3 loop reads CAWSPIAGSYEQYF. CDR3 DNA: TGTGCCTGGAGTCCCATTGCAGGGTCCTACGAGCAGTACTTC.

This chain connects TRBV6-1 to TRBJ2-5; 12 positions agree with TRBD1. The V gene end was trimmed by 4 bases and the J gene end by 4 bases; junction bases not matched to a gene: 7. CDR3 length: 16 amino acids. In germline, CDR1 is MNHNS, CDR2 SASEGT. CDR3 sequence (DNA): TGTGCCAGCAGTGCCCTCTCGGGACAGGGGGCAGAGACCCAGTACTTC. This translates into CASSALSGQGAETQYF.

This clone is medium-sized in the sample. The CDR3 DNA is TGCGCCAGCAGCCAAGTCCCAGGTAGATCCTACGAGCAGTACTTC. Translation: CASSQVPGRSYEQYF. The V and J genes are TRBV4-1 and TRBJ2-7; D remains ambiguous. Germline CDR1 reads MGHRA; CDR2 reads YSYEKL. V was trimmed by 1 base and J by 1 base, leaving 11 bases between them. The CDR3 sequence is 15 residues long.

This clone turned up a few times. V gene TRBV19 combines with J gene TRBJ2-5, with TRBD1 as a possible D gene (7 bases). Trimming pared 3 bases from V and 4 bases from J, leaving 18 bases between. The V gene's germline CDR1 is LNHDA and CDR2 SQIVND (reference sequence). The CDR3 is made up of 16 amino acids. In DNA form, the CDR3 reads TGTGCCAGTAGTATGGGTGTCCGACAGGGAGGAGAGACCCAGTACTTC. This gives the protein CASSMGVRQGGETQYF.

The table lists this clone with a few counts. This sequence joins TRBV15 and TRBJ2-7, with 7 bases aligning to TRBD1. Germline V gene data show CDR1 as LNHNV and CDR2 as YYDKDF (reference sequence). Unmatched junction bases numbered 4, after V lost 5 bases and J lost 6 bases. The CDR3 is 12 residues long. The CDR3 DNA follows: TGTGCCACCAGCGCCACAGGGGCCGAGCAGTACTTC. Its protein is CATSATGAEQYF.

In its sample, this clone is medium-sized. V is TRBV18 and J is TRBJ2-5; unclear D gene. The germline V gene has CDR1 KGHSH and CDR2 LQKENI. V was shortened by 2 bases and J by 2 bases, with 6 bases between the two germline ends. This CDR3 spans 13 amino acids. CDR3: CASSPYLQETQYF. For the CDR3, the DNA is TGTGCCAGCTCACCATATTTACAAGAGACCCAGTACTTC.

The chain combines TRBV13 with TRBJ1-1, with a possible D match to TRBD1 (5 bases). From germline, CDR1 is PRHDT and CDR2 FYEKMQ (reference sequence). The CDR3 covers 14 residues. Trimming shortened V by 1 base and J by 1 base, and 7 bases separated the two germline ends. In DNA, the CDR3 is TGTGCCAGCAGCTTAGTAGGGGAGAACACTGAAGCTTTCTTT. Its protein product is CASSLVGENTEAFF. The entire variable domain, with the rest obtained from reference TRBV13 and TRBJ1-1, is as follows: AAGVIQSPRHLIKEKRETATLKCYPIPRHDTVYWYQQGPGQDPQFLISFYEKMQSDKGSIPDRFSAQQFSDYHSELNMSSLELGDSALYFCASSLVGENTEAFFGQGTRLTVV.